This TCR beta chain emerged from a study of CD8 T cells in Susac syndrome. Germline values: CDR1 MNHEY, CDR2 SMNVEV (reference sequence). The CDR3 sequence is 13 residues long. Trimming cost V 5 bases and J 11 bases, with 16 bases left between them. An amount of RNA that ranged from roughly 0.45 to 1 ug was reverse transcribed with random hexamers. MiXCR was run by TCRdb on the immunoSEQ multiplex PCR reads, yielding one entry per CDR3 protein. The table shows roughly 160,000 distinct CDR3 sequences, with 90% to 97% occurring only once. Sequencing was done on a sample of CD4+ T cells from PBMCs. The receptor was isolated from a human donor with Susac syndrome. The J gene is TRBJ2-1, the V gene TRBV27, with D maybe TRBD2 (6 bases). The CDR3 sequence: CASSVLGSLKQFF. The CDR3 DNA sequence: TGTGCCAGCAGTGTACTCGGGAGTCTAAAGCAGTTCTTC.